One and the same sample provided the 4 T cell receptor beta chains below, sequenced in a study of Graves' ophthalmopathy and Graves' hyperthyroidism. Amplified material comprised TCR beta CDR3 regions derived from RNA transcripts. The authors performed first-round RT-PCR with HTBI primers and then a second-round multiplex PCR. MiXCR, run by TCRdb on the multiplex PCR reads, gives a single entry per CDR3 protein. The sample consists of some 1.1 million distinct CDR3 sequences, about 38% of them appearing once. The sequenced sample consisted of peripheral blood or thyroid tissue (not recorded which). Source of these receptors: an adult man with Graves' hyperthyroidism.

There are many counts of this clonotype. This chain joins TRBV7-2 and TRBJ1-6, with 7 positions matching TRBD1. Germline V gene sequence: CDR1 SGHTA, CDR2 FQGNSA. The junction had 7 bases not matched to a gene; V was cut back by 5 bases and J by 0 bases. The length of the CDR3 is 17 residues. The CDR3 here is CASSQTGQSSYNSPLHF. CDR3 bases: TGTGCCAGCAGCCAGACAGGGCAGAGCTCCTATAATTCACCCCTCCACTTT.

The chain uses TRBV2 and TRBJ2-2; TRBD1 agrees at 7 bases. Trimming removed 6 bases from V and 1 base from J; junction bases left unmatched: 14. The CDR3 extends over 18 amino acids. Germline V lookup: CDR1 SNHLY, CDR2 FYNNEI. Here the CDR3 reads CASSDTSGTAMNTGELFF. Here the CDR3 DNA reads TGTGCCAGCAGCGACACCTCCGGGACAGCAATGAACACCGGGGAGCTGTTTTTT. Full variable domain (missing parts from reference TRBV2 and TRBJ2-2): EPEVTQTPSHQVTQMGQEVILRCVPISNHLYFYWYRQILGQKVEFLVSFYNNEISEKSEIFDDQFSVERPDGSNFTLKIRSTKLEDSAMYFCASSDTSGTAMNTGELFFGEGSRLTVL.

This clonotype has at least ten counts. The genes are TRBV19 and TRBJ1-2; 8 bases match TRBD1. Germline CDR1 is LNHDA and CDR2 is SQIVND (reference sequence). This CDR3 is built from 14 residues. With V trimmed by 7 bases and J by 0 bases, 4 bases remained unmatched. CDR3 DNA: TGTGCCAGTACCTCGGACAGGGCTAACTATGGCTACACCTTC. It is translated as CASTSDRANYGYTF.

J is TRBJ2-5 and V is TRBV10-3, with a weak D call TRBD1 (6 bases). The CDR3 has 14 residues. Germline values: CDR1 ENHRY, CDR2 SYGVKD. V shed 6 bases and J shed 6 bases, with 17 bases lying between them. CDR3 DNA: TGTGCCATCAGCCCGGGCAGGGGCATGAAGACCCAGTACTTC. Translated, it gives CAISPGRGMKTQYF.